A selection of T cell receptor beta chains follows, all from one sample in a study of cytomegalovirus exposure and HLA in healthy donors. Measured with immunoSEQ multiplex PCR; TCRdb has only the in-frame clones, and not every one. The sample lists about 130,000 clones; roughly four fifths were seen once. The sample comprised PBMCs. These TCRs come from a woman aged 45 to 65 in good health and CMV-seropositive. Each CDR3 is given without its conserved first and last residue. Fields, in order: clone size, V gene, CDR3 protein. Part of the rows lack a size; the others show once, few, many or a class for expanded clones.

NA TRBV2 ASSEGSDYGYT
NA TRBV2 ASRRTGSTYEQY
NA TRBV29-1 SVDGQEVEIGAEAF
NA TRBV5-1 ASSYETGNSGANVLT
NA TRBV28 ASSFPTSLNEQF
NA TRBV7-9 ASSFRGDTQY
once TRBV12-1 ASSQGGNTQY
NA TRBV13 ASNHIGTGVLDYGYT
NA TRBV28 ASNKPGVGTYEQY
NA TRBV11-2 ASSLEPGLKWETQY
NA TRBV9 ASSVQQPTQAGGREGELF
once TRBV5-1 ASSPERTSTDTQY
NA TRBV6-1 ASSADAGDQPQH
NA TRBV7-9 ASSFGQGAADEAF
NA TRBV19 ASGGRPEAF
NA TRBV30 AWRVDPAGATQY
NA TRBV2 ASRYRGRMDEQY
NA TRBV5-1 ASSLAGSQDEQF
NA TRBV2 ASRMTGGYT
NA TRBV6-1 ASSDVAWGRNEQF
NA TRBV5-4 ASSARRASTDTQY
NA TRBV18 ASSSYRGRDGELF
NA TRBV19 ASLNLHAGSSYNEQF
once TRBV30 AWSLTTTGTLGYT
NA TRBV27 ASSLSGQGPYNEQF
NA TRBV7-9 AQDRDGNTIY
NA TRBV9 ASSAWGDGYTQY
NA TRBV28 ASSLGGTLVGELF
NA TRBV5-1 ASSSTYEQY
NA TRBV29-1 SVGQRNTGELF
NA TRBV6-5 ASRLTGGKLF
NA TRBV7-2 ASSIAGTGDTIY
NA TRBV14 ASSPRGGETQY
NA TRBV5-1 ASSLDVNEKLF
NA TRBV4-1 ASSQEWGRGYGYT
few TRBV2 ASSELSGRIDEQY
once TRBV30 ARSPDSHSGNTIY
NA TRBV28 ASSLNVLAEGYEQY
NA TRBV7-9 ASSLTGGTDEQF
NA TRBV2 ASSPGLAWNEQY
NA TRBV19 ASSLEGQFYEQY
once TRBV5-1 ASSVYRDSNMNTEAF
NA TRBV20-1 SARGRYGYT
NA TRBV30 AWGAWGNQPQH